This TCR beta chain is from a study of Graves' ophthalmopathy and Graves' hyperthyroidism. Findings and limits, study-wide: A classifier, a 13-signature model, separated ophthalmopathy from stable hyperthyroidism with roughly 90% sensitivity and around 83% specificity. Clonotypes were expanded in thyroid at above 0.001 frequency, and most also appeared in blood.

CDR1 and CDR2 (germline): MNHNY, SVGAGI (reference sequence). The CDR3 totals 15 residues. Trimming took 7 bases from V and 5 from J; bases not matched to a gene: 8. This clonotype was detected a few times. Its antigen is currently unknown. The authors amplified TCR beta CDR3 regions from RNA transcripts. The library came from an HTBI-primed first-round RT-PCR and a second-round multiplex PCR. TCRdb ran MiXCR on the multiplex PCR reads and lists one entry per CDR3 protein. The profile shows hundreds of thousands of distinct CDR3 sequences, 35% to 50% of them singletons. This TCR was recovered from an adult man with Graves' ophthalmopathy. The sample taken for sequencing was peripheral blood. The chain is built from TRBV6-6 and TRBJ2-5, with 12 bases identical to TRBD2. The CDR3 sequence: CASTLLAGGAETQYF. CDR3 nucleotides: TGTGCCAGCACCCTCCTAGCGGGGGGGGCGGAGACCCAGTACTTC.